This record covers a single T cell receptor (beta chain). Its antigen is unidentified. Per the germline V gene, CDR1 is SGHRS and CDR2 is YFSETQ. Trimming removed 4 bases from V and 4 bases from J, with 17 bases in between. This CDR3 is built from 15 residues. The sample is drawn from a study of shared clonotypes between healthy human individuals. Whole-study results and caveats: On the whole, naive subsets had larger estimated richness than memory subsets had. Few donors restricted represented genetic and exposure-history diversity.

Assay used: immunoSEQ multiplex PCR; TCRdb lists only in-frame clones, some missing. Among 2 million to 3 million clones listed, 80% to 95% were seen once. The source of this sequence is a man aged 18 to 29 in good health. Some clones in this sample may be carry-over from other donors' samples. The sample consisted of naive CD4+ T cells from PBMCs. Specified subset: CD45RA+ positively selected. The gene calls are TRBV5-1 and TRBJ1-2, with no clear D. The CDR3 region has the DNA TGCGCCAGCAGCGCAGGACCCGACCTGTCCTATGGCTACACCTTC. This encodes CASSAGPDLSYGYTF.